This T cell receptor (beta chain) stems from a study of shared clonotypes between healthy human individuals. Generated by immunoSEQ multiplex PCR, the TCRdb table keeps only in-frame clones and is missing some. The sample holds approximately 2.5 million clones, over 85% seen once. Germline CDR1 reads SGHVS; CDR2 reads FNYEAQ. V was trimmed by 4 bases and J by 4 bases, leaving 12 bases between them. The CDR3 is 14 amino acids. The clonotype originates from a man aged 18 to 30 in good health. Source material: naive CD4+ T cells sorted from blood. The subset was: CD45RA+ positively selected. V and J are TRBV7-6 and TRBJ2-3; D perhaps matches TRBD1 (6 bases). The chain's CDR3 is CASSSLAGADTQYF. In DNA, the CDR3 is TGTGCCAGCAGCTCGCTTGCAGGGGCAGATACGCAGTATTTT.